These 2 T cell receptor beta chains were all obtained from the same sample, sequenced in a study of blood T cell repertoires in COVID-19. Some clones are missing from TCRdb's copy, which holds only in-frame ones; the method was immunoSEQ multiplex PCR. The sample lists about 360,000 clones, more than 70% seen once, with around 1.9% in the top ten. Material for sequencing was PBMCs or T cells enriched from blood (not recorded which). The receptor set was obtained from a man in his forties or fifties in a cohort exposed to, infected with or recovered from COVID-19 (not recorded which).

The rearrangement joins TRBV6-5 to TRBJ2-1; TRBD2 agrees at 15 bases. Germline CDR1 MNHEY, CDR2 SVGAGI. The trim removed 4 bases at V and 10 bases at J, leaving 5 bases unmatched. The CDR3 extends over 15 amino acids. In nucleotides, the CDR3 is TGTGCCAGCAGTTCCGGACTAGCGGGAGGGATAGAGCAGTTCTTC. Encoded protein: CASSSGLAGGIEQFF.

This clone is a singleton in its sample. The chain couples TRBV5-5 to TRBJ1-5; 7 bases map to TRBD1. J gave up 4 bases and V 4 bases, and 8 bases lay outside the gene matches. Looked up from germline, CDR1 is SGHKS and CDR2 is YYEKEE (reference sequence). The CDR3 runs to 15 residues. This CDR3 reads CASSPDRFSNQPQHF. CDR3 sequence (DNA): TGTGCCAGCAGCCCGGACAGGTTTAGTAATCAGCCCCAGCATTTT. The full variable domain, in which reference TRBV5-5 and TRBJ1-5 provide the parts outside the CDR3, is DAGVTQSPTHLIKTRGQQVTLRCSPISGHKSVSWYQQVLGQGPQFIFQYYEKEERGRGNFPDRFSARQFPNYSSELNVNALLLGDSALYLCASSPDRFSNQPQHFGDGTRLSIL.